Below, 17 T cell receptor beta chains from the same sample are listed, as sequenced in a study of blood T cell repertoires in COVID-19. Here immunoSEQ multiplex PCR was the method, and the copy in TCRdb shows in-frame clones only, minus some. The sample has about 140,000 clones; 84% are singletons. The source material was PBMCs or T cells enriched from blood (not recorded which). The source is a man aged 40-55 years with acute COVID-19.

The V and J genes are TRBV19 and TRBJ1-1, with 11 bases identical to TRBD1. V trimming: 3 bases; J trimming: 3 bases; junction bases outside the gene matches: 0. The CDR3 loop spans 14 amino acids. Germline-derived CDR1 and CDR2 are LNHDA and SQIVND (reference sequence). The CDR3 nucleotides read TGTGCCAGTAGTATGGACAGGGGGCACACTGAAGCTTTCTTT. Amino acids: CASSMDRGHTEAFF.

The chain couples TRBV10-1 to TRBJ2-3; 8 bases are a match to TRBD2. Germline trimming cut 5 bases from V and 4 bases from J; bases unmatched to any gene: 8. This CDR3 has 15 amino acids. Germline CDR1 WNHNN, CDR2 SYGVQD (reference sequence). For the CDR3, the DNA is TGCGCCAGCAGTCCACAGCGGGAGACATCAGATACGCAGTATTTT. It yields the protein CASSPQRETSDTQYF.

This clone was observed a few times. The chain employs TRBV12-5 and TRBJ2-3; possibly TRBD1 for D (5 bases). The CDR3 contains 14 residues. In germline, CDR1 is LGHNT, CDR2 FRNRAP. Trimming cost V 6 bases and J 1 base, with 11 bases left between them. CDR3 loop: CASGPQTGTDTQYF. The CDR3 DNA reads as TGTGCTAGTGGACCTCAGACAGGCACAGATACGCAGTATTTT.

This chain links TRBV6-5 with TRBJ1-2; possibly TRBD1 for D (6 bases). There are 13 residues in the CDR3. Germline V lookup: CDR1 MNHEY, CDR2 SVGAGI. Trimming left V 6 bases short and J 2 bases short, with 10 bases between. CDR3 protein: CASRQTGNYGYTF. CDR3 DNA sequence: TGTGCCAGCAGACAAACAGGGAACTATGGCTACACCTTC.

The chain has TRBV3-1 (or the pseudogene TRBV3-2) and TRBJ2-7, with 13 bases identical to TRBD2. Germline V lookup: CDR1 LGHDT, CDR2 YNNKEL (reference sequence). V lost 1 base, J lost 13 bases, and 4 bases stayed unmatched. The length of the CDR3 is 13 residues. Here the CDR3 reads CASSQGLAGGLYF. CDR3 in DNA: TGTGCCAGCAGCCAAGGACTAGCGGGGGGTCTTTACTTC.

The V gene is TRBV5-1, the J gene TRBJ2-1; 12 nucleotides match TRBD2. The CDR3 has 18 amino acids. The J segment lost 8 bases and the V segment lost 4 bases, leaving 16 bases of the junction unmatched. The germline CDR1 and CDR2 sequences are SGHRS and YFSETQ. DNA for the CDR3: TGCGCCAGCAGCAAGGAGTGGCTAGCGGGAGGGCAAGACGATGAGCAGTTCTTC. This sequence encodes CASSKEWLAGGQDDEQFF.

The J gene is TRBJ2-3, the V gene TRBV7-2; 9 bases match TRBD2. Germline V lookup: CDR1 SGHTA, CDR2 FQGNSA. After removal of 5 bases from V and 8 bases from J, the junction contained 8 bases not matched to a gene. This CDR3 region has 14 residues. DNA for the CDR3: TGTGCCAGCAGCGGCGGGGGGGCAGGCGTTACGCAGTATTTT. Protein sequence: CASSGGGAGVTQYF. The complete variable domain, with remaining parts taken from reference TRBV7-2 and TRBJ2-3, reads GAGVSQSPSNKVTEKGKDVELRCDPISGHTALYWYRQSLGQGLEFLIYFQGNSAPDKSGLPSDRFSAERTGGSVSTLTIQRTQQEDSAVYLCASSGGGAGVTQYFGPGTRLTVL.

The chain is built from TRBV9 and TRBJ2-7; TRBD2 matches at 11 bases. CDR1 SGDLS and CDR2 YYNGEE come from the germline V gene. The CDR3 runs 15 residues. Trimming removed 3 bases from V and 5 bases from J; junction bases left unmatched: 7. Here the CDR3 DNA reads TGTGCCAGCAGCGCTACTAGCGGGAGAATCCACGAGCAGTACTTC. Translating it yields CASSATSGRIHEQYF.

This chain links TRBV28 with TRBJ1-2, with 7 nucleotides matching TRBD1. The CDR3 is 14 amino acids. CDR1 is MDHEN, CDR2 SYDVKM, per germline. V shed 6 bases, J shed 5 bases, and the junction held 9 bases outside the gene matches. This chain's CDR3 is CASRTTGTSYGYTF. CDR3 DNA: TGTGCCAGCAGGACGACAGGGACATCGTATGGCTACACCTTC.

The chain recombines TRBV5-6 with TRBJ2-5, with 15 positions matching TRBD2. Germline loops: CDR1 SGHDT, CDR2 YYEEEE. Unmatched junction bases numbered 3, after V lost 1 base and J lost 5 bases. This CDR3 is 16 amino acids long. Here the CDR3 reads CASSLSGLAGGETQYF. In nucleotides, the CDR3 is TGTGCCAGCAGCTTGTCTGGACTAGCGGGAGGGGAGACCCAGTACTTC.

J is TRBJ1-1 and V is TRBV5-1, with D possibly TRBD1 on 5 matching bases. The germline V and J ends were trimmed by 1 base and 0 bases, with 10 bases remaining between them. The CDR3 contains 15 residues. Germline V gives CDR1 SGHRS, CDR2 YFSETQ. CDR3 coding DNA: TGCGCCAGCAGCTTGCGACAGTCCATGAACACTGAAGCTTTCTTT. Protein: CASSLRQSMNTEAFF.

V is TRBV10-3 and J is TRBJ1-2, with 9 bases aligning to TRBD1. Germline CDR1 and CDR2: ENHRY and SYGVKD. With 5 bases clipped from V and 3 bases from J, the junction kept 7 bases outside the gene matches. The CDR3 totals 15 residues. Written as DNA, the CDR3 is TGTGCCATCAGTCCGGGACAGGGCGTTGACTATGGCTACACCTTC. This translates into CAISPGQGVDYGYTF.

This rearrangement joins TRBV7-9 to TRBJ2-7, with TRBD2 matching over 11 bases. This CDR3 contains 18 residues. The germline gives CDR1 SEHNR, CDR2 FQNEAQ (reference sequence). V dropped 5 bases and J dropped 2; count of bases not matched to a gene: 14. CDR3 sequence reads: CASSSTGTSGFRAYEQYF. The CDR3 region has the DNA TGTGCCAGCAGCAGTACCGGGACTAGCGGCTTTCGGGCCTACGAGCAGTACTTC. Drawing the rest from reference TRBV7-9 and TRBJ2-7, the complete variable domain is DTGVSQNPRHKITKRGQNVTFRCDPISEHNRLYWYRQTLGQGPEFLTYFQNEAQLEKSRLLSDRFSAERPKGSFSTLEIQRTEQGDSAMYLCASSSTGTSGFRAYEQYFGPGTRLTVT.

The rearrangement links TRBV14 to TRBJ1-2; D remains ambiguous. CDR1 and CDR2 from the germline V gene are SGHDN and FVKESK. This CDR3 comprises 13 residues. Trimming removed 4 bases at V and 3 bases at J, with 9 bases between. The CDR3: CASSPGWDYGYTF. CDR3 DNA sequence: TGTGCCAGCAGCCCAGGATGGGACTATGGCTACACCTTC.

The chain joins TRBV4-1 to TRBJ1-3; no clear D. Per the germline V gene, CDR1 is MGHRA and CDR2 is YSYEKL. This CDR3 is built from 17 residues. The V gene lost 1 base and the J gene lost 0 bases, with 13 bases spanning the gap. The CDR3 is CASSQGPERFSGNTIYF. DNA for the CDR3: TGCGCCAGCAGCCAAGGGCCCGAGCGTTTCTCTGGAAACACCATATATTTT.

The chain recombines TRBV2 with TRBJ2-3; D unresolved. Per germline, CDR1 SNHLY and CDR2 FYNNEI. V was clipped by 8 bases and J by 1 base, with 10 bases between them. The length of the CDR3 is 13 residues. The CDR3 region has the DNA TGTGCCAGCGAGCGCGTCCGCACAGATACGCAGTATTTT. This encodes CASERVRTDTQYF.

Only one count was recorded for this clone. The same CDR3 also results from other DNA sequences found in this sample. The V call is TRBV3-1 (or the pseudogene TRBV3-2), the J call TRBJ2-7; maybe TRBD2 (6 bases). CDR3 length: 13 amino acids. The V and J ends lost 1 base and 4 bases respectively, with 8 bases between them. CDR1 LGHDT and CDR2 YNNKEL come from the germline V gene (reference sequence). The DNA for the CDR3 is TGTGCCAGCAGCCAAGGGCGGGGTTACGAGCAGTACTTC. It codes for CASSQGRGYEQYF.